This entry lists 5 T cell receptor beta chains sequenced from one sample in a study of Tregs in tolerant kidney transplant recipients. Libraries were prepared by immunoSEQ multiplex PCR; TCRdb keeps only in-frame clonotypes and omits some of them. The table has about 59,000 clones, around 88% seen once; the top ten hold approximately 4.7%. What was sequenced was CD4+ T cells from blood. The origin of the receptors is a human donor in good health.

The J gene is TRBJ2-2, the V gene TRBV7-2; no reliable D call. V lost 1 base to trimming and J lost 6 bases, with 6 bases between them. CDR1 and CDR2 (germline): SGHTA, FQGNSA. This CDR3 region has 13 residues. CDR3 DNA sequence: TGTGCCAGCAGCTTAGACCCGGCCGGGGAGCTGTTTTTT. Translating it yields CASSLDPAGELFF.

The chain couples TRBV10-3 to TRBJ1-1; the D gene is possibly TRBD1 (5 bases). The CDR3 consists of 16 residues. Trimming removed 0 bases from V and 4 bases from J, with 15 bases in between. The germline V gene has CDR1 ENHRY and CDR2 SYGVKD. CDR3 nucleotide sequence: TGTGCCATCAGTGAGTCGGGGGGTTCTTTGATCACTGAAGCTTTCTTT. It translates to CAISESGGSLITEAFF.

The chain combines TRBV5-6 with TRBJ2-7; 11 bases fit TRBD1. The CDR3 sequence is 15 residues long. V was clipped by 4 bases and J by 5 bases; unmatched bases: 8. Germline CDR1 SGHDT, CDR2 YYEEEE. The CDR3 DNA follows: TGTGCCAGCAGCCCAGGGACAGGGGGTCGTGACGAGCAGTACTTC. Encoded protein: CASSPGTGGRDEQYF.

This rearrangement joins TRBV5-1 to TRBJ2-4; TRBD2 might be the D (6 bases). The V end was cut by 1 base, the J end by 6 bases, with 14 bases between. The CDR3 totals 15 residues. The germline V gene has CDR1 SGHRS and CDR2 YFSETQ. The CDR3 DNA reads TGCGCCAGCAGCTTGTCGGGGGTCTCCGGAAACATTCAGTACTTC. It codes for CASSLSGVSGNIQYF.

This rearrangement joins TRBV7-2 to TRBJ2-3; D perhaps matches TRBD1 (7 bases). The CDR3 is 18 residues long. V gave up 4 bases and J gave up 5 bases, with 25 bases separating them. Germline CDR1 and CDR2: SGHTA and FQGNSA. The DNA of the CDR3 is TGTGCCAGCAGCTCTCTCTCACCGTGGAGGGGGCTTGGAGATACGCAGTATTTT. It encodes CASSSLSPWRGLGDTQYF.